This T cell receptor beta chain comes out of a study of cytomegalovirus exposure and HLA in healthy donors. Overall study results and limits: As a later analysis showed, several of the most significant clusters appeared to be linked to common viral pathogens.

A remark on this clone: Its target is unknown.

V gave up 3 bases and J gave up 4 bases; unmatched junction bases: 5. From germline, CDR1 is MGHRA and CDR2 YSYEKL. CDR3 length equals 15 residues. Among the donors, all were healthy bone marrow donors. In the PCR, 60 Vbeta and 13 Jbeta primers were used. Profiling relied on immunoSEQ multiplex PCR, and the TCRdb table lists in-frame clones only, not all of them. The repertoire holds roughly 200,000 clones, with 87% as singletons. The chain links TRBV4-1 to TRBJ1-2, with 10 bases aligning to TRBD1. The receptor was isolated from a boy between 2 and 15 years old in good health and CMV-seronegative. Material: PBMCs. In DNA, the CDR3 is TGCGCCAGCAGCCATACGACAGGGGGCTTCTATGGCTACACCTTC. Encoded protein: CASSHTTGGFYGYTF.